The clone carrying this T cell receptor beta chain has ten or more counts. Its specificity is not known. The same CDR3 can be traced to other DNA sequences in this sample. This sample was taken from a study of beta chain features in type 1 diabetes. Study overall: Age, gender and cell yields were similar between patients and healthy donors. Examination spanned roughly 110 million sorted cells from all samples.

The sequenced template was cDNA made from the entire isolated RNA. There were approximately 3.7 million reads on average in the naive, central memory and regulatory T cell samples. Sequencing was performed with immunoSEQ multiplex PCR; in TCRdb, only in-frame clones are kept and a portion is missing. The sample contains around 290,000 clones, around 7.8% of which appear only once. Study-wide results and limits: When Type 1 diabetes patients were examined, their TCRB CDR3s proved moderately but significantly shorter in all four CD4+ subsets.

V lost 4 bases, J lost 4 bases, and 3 bases stayed unmatched. There are 16 residues in the CDR3. In germline, CDR1 is MNHEY, CDR2 SMNVEV (reference sequence). Sequencing used central memory CD4+ T cells from blood. The receptor was isolated from a woman aged 18-30 years in good health. The rearrangement uses TRBV27 and TRBJ2-5; 16 positions match TRBD2. The CDR3 nucleotides are TGTGCCAGCAGTTCGGGACTAGCGGGGGGGCGAGAGACCCAGTACTTC. Residues: CASSSGLAGGRETQYF.